A single sample gave rise to the 27 T cell receptor beta chains below, sequenced in a study of T cell responses to AZD1222 COVID-19 vaccine. Sequencing was performed with immunoSEQ multiplex PCR; in TCRdb, only in-frame clones are kept and a portion is missing. The repertoire holds approximately 120,000 clones, with roughly 93% as singletons. Here the sequenced sample was peripheral blood, taken on day 0 of AZD1222 vaccination. These receptors originate from an adult in good health.

The CDR3 here is CATQDRSNQPQHF. CDR3 nucleotide sequence: TGTGCCACCCAAGACAGGAGCAATCAGCCCCAGCATTTT. The genes are TRBV24-1 and TRBJ1-5; possible D gene TRBD1, 6 bases. CDR1 and CDR2 from the germline V gene are KGHDR and SFDVKD. This CDR3 has 13 amino acids. The V end lost 9 bases, the J end lost 1 base, and 9 bases lay between the germline ends.

This clone was seen a few times. The J gene is TRBJ2-7, the V gene TRBV7-6; D possibly matches TRBD1 or TRBD2 (5 bases each). The CDR3 loop spans 11 amino acids. With 3 bases removed from V and 9 bases from J, the gap between germline ends came to 9 bases. Germline V lookup: CDR1 SGHVS, CDR2 FNYEAQ. The CDR3 sequence is CASSFRDVQYF. As DNA, the CDR3 is TGTGCCAGCAGCTTCCGGGACGTGCAGTACTTC.

This chain connects TRBV3-1 (or the pseudogene TRBV3-2) to TRBJ1-4; D uncertain. The CDR3 contains 15 residues. Trimming pared 0 bases from V and 7 bases from J, leaving 12 bases between. Germline V lookup: CDR1 LGHDT, CDR2 YNNKEL (reference sequence). The CDR3 coding sequence is TGTGCCAGCAGCCAAGATTGGGGTTCCCCTGAAAAACTGTTTTTT. Protein sequence: CASSQDWGSPEKLFF.

The chain carries TRBV5-1 and TRBJ2-5; a weak D match, TRBD1 (6 bases). Germline V gives CDR1 SGHRS, CDR2 YFSETQ. The CDR3 has 14 residues. The V end lost 0 bases, the J end lost 1 base, and 7 bases lay between the germline ends. The CDR3 here is CASSLDRVQETQYF. In DNA form, the CDR3 reads TGCGCCAGCAGCTTGGACAGGGTCCAAGAGACCCAGTACTTC.

The rearrangement uses TRBV25-1 and TRBJ1-1; a weak D match, TRBD1 (5 bases). Germline values: CDR1 MGHDK, CDR2 SYGVNS. The V end lost 5 bases, the J end lost 3 bases, and 16 bases lay between the germline ends. The CDR3 has 15 amino acids. In DNA form, the CDR3 reads TGTGCCAGCAGTACCCCGGGCCCAGGGTACACTGAAGCTTTCTTT. Translated: CASSTPGPGYTEAFF.

This chain joins TRBV9 and TRBJ1-2, with a weak D call TRBD1 (6 bases). Germline-derived CDR1 and CDR2 are SGDLS and YYNGEE. This CDR3 is built from 15 residues. Trimming shortened V by 4 bases and J by 4 bases, and 17 bases separated the two germline ends. The CDR3 DNA reads TGTGCCAGCAGCACCTCAGGGGTGAGGGGCTATGGCTACACCTTC. Amino acids: CASSTSGVRGYGYTF.

The genes are TRBV30 and TRBJ2-3; TRBD2 matches at 7 bases. Trimming took 4 bases from V and 1 from J; bases not matched to a gene: 5. CDR3 length equals 14 residues. CDR1 is GTSNPN, CDR2 SVGIG, per germline (reference sequence). DNA of the CDR3: TGTGCCTGGAAGTTGGGGAGGGGCACAGATACGCAGTATTTT. Its translation: CAWKLGRGTDTQYF.

This clone was seen only once. Additional DNA sequences in this sample encode the identical CDR3. DNA of the CDR3: TGTGCCAGCAGCCTGGTTCCGGGCACTGAAGCTTTCTTT. It yields the protein CASSLVPGTEAFF. V usage is TRBV7-2 and J usage is TRBJ1-1; no firm D call. This CDR3 spans 13 amino acids. Trimming removed 5 bases from V and 4 bases from J, with 11 bases in between. From germline, CDR1 is SGHTA and CDR2 FQGNSA.

The V gene is TRBV11-3, the J gene TRBJ2-7, with D unresolved. This CDR3 is 13 amino acids long. Germline V gene data show CDR1 as SGHNT and CDR2 as YENEEA. Between the trimmed V and J ends, which lost 1 base and 3 bases, there was a span of 7 bases. The CDR3 DNA reads TGTGCCAGCAGCTTAGCGTACGACTACGAGCAGTACTTC. Translation: CASSLAYDYEQYF.

V usage is TRBV9 and J usage is TRBJ2-1; no firm D call. The V end lost 0 bases, the J end lost 0 bases, and 10 bases lay between the germline ends. CDR1 and CDR2 from the germline V gene are SGDLS and YYNGEE. The CDR3 extends over 16 amino acids. The CDR3 sequence is CASSVDPRLSYNEQFF. CDR3 bases: TGTGCCAGCAGCGTAGACCCACGACTCTCCTACAATGAGCAGTTCTTC.

This chain links TRBV10-3 with TRBJ2-5; TRBD2 agrees at 10 bases. From germline, CDR1 is ENHRY and CDR2 SYGVKD. The CDR3 runs 16 residues. The V segment lost 4 bases and the J segment 2 bases; nucleotides outside the gene matches: 7. CDR3 loop: CAISGRTSGGQETQYF. The CDR3, as DNA: TGTGCCATCAGTGGGAGGACTAGCGGAGGGCAAGAGACCCAGTACTTC.

The rearrangement joins TRBV6-5 to TRBJ1-1; D is possibly TRBD1 (5 bases). V was cut by 6 bases and J by 3 bases, with 17 bases left in between. In germline, CDR1 is MNHEY, CDR2 SVGAGI. CDR3 length: 15 amino acids. The CDR3: CASRLNRDVDTEAFF. CDR3 bases: TGTGCCAGCAGATTAAACCGGGACGTCGACACTGAAGCTTTCTTT.

The V and J genes are TRBV27 and TRBJ2-1; D gene unclear. V was cut by 2 bases and J by 7 bases, with 6 bases left in between. Germline V CDR1 and CDR2: MNHEY, SMNVEV (reference sequence). The CDR3 totals 12 residues. The CDR3 is CASSLRSNEQFF. In DNA form, the CDR3 reads TGTGCCAGCAGTTTACGCTCAAATGAGCAGTTCTTC.

The chain uses TRBV4-2 and TRBJ1-1, with 7 bases aligning to TRBD1. Per the germline V gene, CDR1 is LGHNA and CDR2 is YNFKEQ. The CDR3 has 13 residues. J gave up 7 bases and V 2 bases, and 4 bases lay outside the gene matches. This CDR3 reads CASSQPQGDEAFF. CDR3 DNA: TGTGCCAGCAGCCAACCTCAGGGGGATGAAGCTTTCTTT.

V is TRBV18 and J is TRBJ2-7; 7 bases are a match to TRBD1. V lost 1 base and J lost 5; bases outside the gene matches: 8. The CDR3 extends over 15 amino acids. CDR1 is KGHSH and CDR2 is LQKENI in the germline V gene. The CDR3 nucleotides read TGTGCCAGCTCACCACTAGGGGGCAGAGCAAACGAGCAGTACTTC. Encoded protein: CASSPLGGRANEQYF.

CDR3 nucleotides: TGCAGCACTTCTCGGGAAGCTACTAACTATGGCTACACCTTC. It yields the protein CSTSREATNYGYTF. The rearrangement links TRBV29-1 to TRBJ1-2; D remains unclear. The CDR3 extends over 14 amino acids. The V and J ends lost 8 bases and 0 bases respectively, with 16 bases between them. Germline lookup yields CDR1 SQVTM and CDR2 ANQGSEA.

The V call is TRBV10-3, the J call TRBJ2-5, with 10 bases fitting TRBD2. Trimming at V came to 10 bases and at J to 4 bases, leaving 12 bases not matched to a gene. Germline loops: CDR1 ENHRY, CDR2 SYGVKD. CDR3 size: 15 residues. The CDR3 DNA reads TGTGCCACCGGGGCGAGCAGCGGGAGGGTAGAGACCCAGTACTTC. Its translation: CATGASSGRVETQYF.

This clone has a single count. V gene TRBV4-1 combines with J gene TRBJ2-1; TRBD2 matches 7 bases. The CDR3 runs 15 residues. V dropped 4 bases and J dropped 7; count of bases not matched to a gene: 10. The germline V gene encodes CDR1 MGHRA and CDR2 YSYEKL. The CDR3 sequence is CASSRTSGLGNEQFF. Here the CDR3 DNA reads TGCGCCAGCAGCCGCACGTCCGGACTAGGGAATGAGCAGTTCTTC.

This chain links TRBV5-1 with TRBJ1-1, with 7 nucleotides matching TRBD1. The junction had 5 bases not matched to a gene; V was cut back by 4 bases and J by 2 bases. Germline values: CDR1 SGHRS, CDR2 YFSETQ. The CDR3 runs 14 residues. CDR3 nucleotide sequence: TGCGCCAGCAGCCGACAGGGCGTCAACACTGAAGCTTTCTTT. Encoded protein: CASSRQGVNTEAFF.

The chain is built from TRBV5-1 and TRBJ2-1; D remains ambiguous. The CDR3 has 14 amino acids. Germline values: CDR1 SGHRS, CDR2 YFSETQ. The ends were cut back, 7 bases at V and 2 bases at J, with 13 bases in the middle. The CDR3 is CASGQERPYNEQFF. The CDR3 DNA follows: TGCGCCAGCGGGCAGGAACGGCCCTACAATGAGCAGTTCTTC.

The chain has TRBV19 and TRBJ2-5, with 8 bases fitting TRBD1. The CDR3 is 14 residues long. The V gene's germline CDR1 is LNHDA and CDR2 SQIVND (reference sequence). V gave up 4 bases and J gave up 0 bases; unmatched junction bases: 1. The CDR3 sequence is CASSNRGYQETQYF. The DNA of the CDR3 is TGTGCCAGTAGTAACAGGGGGTACCAAGAGACCCAGTACTTC. Using reference TRBV19 and TRBJ2-5 for the parts outside the CDR3, the full variable domain is DGGITQSPKYLFRKEGQNVTLSCEQNLNHDAMYWYRQDPGQGLRLIYYSQIVNDFQKGDIAEGYSVSREKKESFPLTVTSAQKNPTAFYLCASSNRGYQETQYFGPGTRLLVL.

As for this clone: An end of the junction differs from the germline gene, which may be a read error. This sequence joins TRBV28 and TRBJ2-5, with TRBD2 matching over 11 bases. CDR1 is MDHEN, CDR2 SYDVKM, per germline. The CDR3 has 17 amino acids. The CDR3: CASRLWIAGGVQETQYF. The CDR3 DNA is TGTGCCAGCAGATTATGGATAGCGGGAGGGGTCCAAGAGACCCAGTACTTC.

V usage is TRBV27 and J usage is TRBJ2-2; the match to TRBD2 covers 10 bases. Germline trimming cut 3 bases from V and 5 bases from J; bases unmatched to any gene: 6. CDR1 is MNHEY and CDR2 is SMNVEV in the germline V gene (reference sequence). This CDR3 contains 16 residues. The CDR3 bases are TGTGCCAGCAGTTTTTCTAGCGGGAGTGGGACCGGGGAGCTGTTTTTT. Translating it yields CASSFSSGSGTGELFF.

The rearrangement uses TRBV28 and TRBJ2-7; D ambiguous. CDR3 size: 13 residues. Germline V CDR1 and CDR2: MDHEN, SYDVKM. Deletions cut 1 base from V and 2 bases from J, with 6 bases between. CDR3 sequence: CASSLLGPYEQYF. In nucleotides, the CDR3 is TGTGCCAGCAGTTTATTGGGCCCCTACGAGCAGTACTTC.

The chain carries TRBV10-3 and TRBJ1-3; D remains ambiguous. The V gene lost 10 bases and the J gene lost 0 bases, with 16 bases spanning the gap. Germline V gene lookup returns CDR1 ENHRY and CDR2 SYGVKD. This CDR3 region has 15 residues. The DNA for the CDR3 is TGTGCCACCGCTCAGACAACAGACTCTGGAAACACCATATATTTT. It encodes CATAQTTDSGNTIYF.

The chain uses TRBV23-1 and TRBJ1-5; 8 nucleotides agree with TRBD1. TRBV23-1 is an open reading frame whose function is uncertain. V trimming: 3 bases; J trimming: 5 bases; junction bases outside the gene matches: 9. CDR3 size: 16 residues. The CDR3 sequence is CASSHPGTGNYQPQHF. The CDR3 coding sequence is TGCGCCAGCAGTCATCCTGGGACAGGAAATTATCAGCCCCAGCATTTT.

The V and J genes are TRBV9 and TRBJ2-7; a weak D match, TRBD2 (6 bases). Trimming removed 5 bases from V and 4 bases from J, with 16 bases in between. Germline CDR1 reads SGDLS; CDR2 reads YYNGEE. This CDR3 has 14 residues. The DNA for the CDR3 is TGTGCCAGCAGTATGGGGGGTCAACTATACGAGCAGTACTTC. The encoded protein is CASSMGGQLYEQYF.